Listed below are T cell receptor beta chains from one sample, sequenced in a study of pediatric ulcerative colitis. Only in-frame clones appear in the TCRdb table, and some are missing; sequencing was by immunoSEQ multiplex PCR. The sample shows 60,000 to 75,000 clones, around 80% of them seen only once. The sample consisted of blood. All receptors come from a boy younger than 18 with moderate ulcerative colitis. Each CDR3 is given with its conserved first and last residue. A D gene is named only where the DNA matches it firmly. Size values are once, few and many counts, or a class for expanded clones, and some rows have none.

d_call	clone_size	v_call	j_call	cdr3_aa	cdr3_nt
TRBD1	.	TRBV19	TRBJ2-7	CASSRGTGVDEQYF	TGTGCCAGTAGTCGGGGGACAGGGGTGGACGAGCAGTACTTC
TRBD1	few	TRBV19	TRBJ1-2	CASSPWFTGGADYGYTF	TGTGCCAGTAGCCCCTGGTTTACAGGGGGCGCCGACTATGGCTACACCTTC
.	.	TRBV30	TRBJ1-4	CAWSLQGGEKLFF	TGTGCCTGGAGTTTACAGGGTGGTGAAAAACTGTTTTTT
.	.	TRBV10-3	TRBJ1-2	CAISEGQAPYGYTF	TGTGCCATCAGTGAGGGGCAGGCTCCCTATGGCTACACCTTC
.	.	TRBV20-1	TRBJ2-1	CSATRRREQFF	TGCAGTGCGACACGGCGGAGAGAGCAGTTCTTC
TRBD1	.	TRBV19	TRBJ1-1	CASSHRQGITEAFF	TGTGCCAGTAGTCACCGACAGGGTATCACTGAAGCTTTCTTT
TRBD2	.	TRBV9	TRBJ2-5	CASSASGGGGETQYF	TGTGCCAGCAGCGCCTCCGGCGGGGGGGGAGAGACCCAGTACTTC
TRBD2	.	TRBV7-8	TRBJ2-1	CASSGRASGEYNEQFF	TGTGCCAGCAGCGGCCGGGCTAGCGGAGAATACAATGAGCAGTTCTTC
.	.	TRBV2	TRBJ2-6	CASSEDTYSGANVLTF	TGTGCCAGCAGTGAAGACACATACTCTGGGGCCAACGTCCTGACTTTC
.	.	TRBV6-6	TRBJ2-7	CASSYSVDSSYEQYF	TGTGCCAGCAGTTACTCGGTGGACAGCTCCTACGAGCAGTACTTC
.	.	TRBV6-1	TRBJ1-1	CASSDRLTGDMNTEAFF	TGTGCCAGCAGTGATCGTTTGACAGGAGATATGAACACTGAAGCTTTCTTT
.	.	TRBV6-1	TRBJ1-3	CASSRVGGNGNTIYF	TGTGCCAGCAGCAGGGTTGGGGGAAATGGTAACACCATATATTTT
.	.	TRBV6-4	TRBJ1-2	CASSEVWGRGSNYGYTF	TGTGCCAGCAGTGAAGTTTGGGGGCGAGGTTCTAACTATGGCTACACCTTC
.	few	TRBV5-5	TRBJ2-7	CASSSVYEQYF	TGTGCCAGCAGCTCCGTCTACGAGCAGTACTTC
TRBD1	few	TRBV18	TRBJ1-5	CASSQGQGAGGPQHF	TGTGCCAGCTCCCAGGGACAGGGGGCAGGTGGGCCCCAGCATTTT
.	once	TRBV6-5	TRBJ2-5	CASSLDAGTQYF	TGTGCCAGCAGTCTGGACGCTGGGACCCAGTACTTC
TRBD1	few	TRBV4-2	TRBJ2-7	CASSQDISSRTGGFYEQYF	TGTGCCAGCAGCCAAGATATCTCCTCCCGGACAGGGGGATTCTACGAGCAGTACTTC
TRBD2	.	TRBV18	TRBJ2-3	CASSLGTSGGRSTDTQYF	TGTGCCAGCTCACTGGGGACTAGCGGGGGGAGAAGCACAGATACGCAGTATTTT
.	.	TRBV5-5	TRBJ1-2	CASSLDTYGYTF	TGTGCCAGCAGCTTGGACACGTATGGCTACACCTTC
TRBD1	.	TRBV27	TRBJ2-4	CASSLADRGNIQYF	TGTGCCAGCAGTTTGGCGGACAGGGGCAACATTCAGTACTTC
TRBD1	.	TRBV5-1	TRBJ2-2	CASSFDRGRTGELFF	TGCGCCAGCAGCTTCGACAGGGGGAGGACCGGGGAGCTGTTTTTT
.	once	TRBV5-1	TRBJ2-5	CASRLTGTLYQETQYF	TGCGCCAGCAGACTCACAGGGACTTTGTACCAAGAGACCCAGTACTTC
.	.	TRBV19	TRBJ2-6	CASSIGGTRANVLTF	TGTGCCAGTAGTATAGGAGGAACCCGGGCGAACGTCCTGACTTTC
TRBD2	.	TRBV9	TRBJ2-5	CASSVTSGGPFETQYF	TGTGCCAGCAGCGTTACCAGCGGGGGACCCTTCGAGACCCAGTACTTC
.	.	TRBV14	TRBJ1-4	CASSPLNVNFGRSNEKLFF	TGTGCCAGCAGCCCATTAAATGTGAATTTCGGACGGTCTAATGAAAAACTGTTTTTT
TRBD1	once	TRBV15	TRBJ2-7	CATSSPGQGAVGEQYF	TGTGCCACCAGCAGTCCGGGACAGGGGGCGGTCGGCGAGCAGTACTTC
TRBD2	.	TRBV18	TRBJ2-3	CASSPRAGDTDTQYF	TGTGCCAGCTCACCTCGGGCGGGAGATACAGATACGCAGTATTTT
.	once	TRBV9	TRBJ1-1	CASSVDSSAEAFF	TGTGCCAGCAGCGTTGATAGTTCTGCTGAAGCTTTCTTT
.	.	TRBV11-2	TRBJ2-7	CASSLSGRKIYEQYF	TGTGCCAGCAGCTTATCCGGACGGAAGATCTACGAGCAGTACTTC
.	once	TRBV6-1	TRBJ1-4	CASSEDREWGKLFF	TGTGCCAGCAGTGAAGACAGGGAGTGGGGAAAACTGTTTTTT
.	.	TRBV4-1	TRBJ1-1	CASSQEGNRADTEAFF	TGCGCCAGCAGCCAAGAGGGGAACAGGGCGGACACTGAAGCTTTCTTT
.	once	TRBV5-5	TRBJ1-2	CASSLLSGNGYTF	TGTGCCAGCAGCTTATTATCAGGGAATGGCTACACCTTC
.	.	TRBV7-9	TRBJ2-1	CASEELGTKRDEQFF	TGTGCCAGCGAAGAACTAGGGACAAAGAGGGATGAGCAGTTCTTC
.	.	TRBV19	TRBJ2-1	CASSLDSGIYNEQFF	TGTGCCAGTAGCTTGGACAGTGGCATCTACAATGAGCAGTTCTTC
TRBD2	.	TRBV9	TRBJ2-5	CASSFSGRGKETQYF	TGTGCCAGCAGCTTTAGCGGGAGGGGGAAAGAGACCCAGTACTTC
.	.	TRBV19	TRBJ2-7	CASSIVEGSGYEQYF	TGTGCCAGTAGTATAGTTGAGGGCTCAGGCTACGAGCAGTACTTC
.	.	TRBV13	TRBJ2-7	CASSTRGAPHYEQYF	TGTGCCAGCAGCACCCGGGGGGCCCCCCATTACGAGCAGTACTTC
.	.	TRBV18	TRBJ2-2	CASSVARATNTGELFF	TGTGCCAGCTCAGTTGCAAGGGCTACGAACACCGGGGAGCTGTTTTTT
TRBD2	.	TRBV19	TRBJ2-7	CASRAVAGASYEQYF	TGTGCCAGTAGGGCCGTAGCGGGGGCCTCCTACGAGCAGTACTTC